The T cell receptor (beta chain) described here comes from a study of T-cell memory formation after mild COVID-19. This clonotype was seen a few times. Antigen specificity is unknown. TCR alpha and TCR beta cDNA libraries carrying sample barcodes and UMIs came from 5'RACE with constant-segment primers. TCRdb re-derived calls from the 5' RACE reads in MiXCR, one entry per CDR3 protein. The profile shows some 450,000 distinct CDR3 sequences, around 17% of them singletons. Points from the study as a whole: Pre-infection memory contained some responding clones, which suggested that cross-reactive memory had joined.

Sample: PBMCs or a T cell subset sorted from them (not recorded which). The sequence was collected from a man between 18 and 29 years old who had mild COVID-19 (a few samples of this study predate the infection). Cell type and time point are not known.

Here the CDR3 DNA reads TGTGCCAGCTCACCCAATGGGATAGGGGATACGCAGTATTTT. Protein product: CASSPNGIGDTQYF. The rearrangement uses TRBV18 and TRBJ2-3; D not resolved. CDR3 size: 14 residues. The V gene lost 3 bases and the J gene lost 6 bases, with 13 bases spanning the gap. Looked up from germline, CDR1 is KGHSH and CDR2 is LQKENI.